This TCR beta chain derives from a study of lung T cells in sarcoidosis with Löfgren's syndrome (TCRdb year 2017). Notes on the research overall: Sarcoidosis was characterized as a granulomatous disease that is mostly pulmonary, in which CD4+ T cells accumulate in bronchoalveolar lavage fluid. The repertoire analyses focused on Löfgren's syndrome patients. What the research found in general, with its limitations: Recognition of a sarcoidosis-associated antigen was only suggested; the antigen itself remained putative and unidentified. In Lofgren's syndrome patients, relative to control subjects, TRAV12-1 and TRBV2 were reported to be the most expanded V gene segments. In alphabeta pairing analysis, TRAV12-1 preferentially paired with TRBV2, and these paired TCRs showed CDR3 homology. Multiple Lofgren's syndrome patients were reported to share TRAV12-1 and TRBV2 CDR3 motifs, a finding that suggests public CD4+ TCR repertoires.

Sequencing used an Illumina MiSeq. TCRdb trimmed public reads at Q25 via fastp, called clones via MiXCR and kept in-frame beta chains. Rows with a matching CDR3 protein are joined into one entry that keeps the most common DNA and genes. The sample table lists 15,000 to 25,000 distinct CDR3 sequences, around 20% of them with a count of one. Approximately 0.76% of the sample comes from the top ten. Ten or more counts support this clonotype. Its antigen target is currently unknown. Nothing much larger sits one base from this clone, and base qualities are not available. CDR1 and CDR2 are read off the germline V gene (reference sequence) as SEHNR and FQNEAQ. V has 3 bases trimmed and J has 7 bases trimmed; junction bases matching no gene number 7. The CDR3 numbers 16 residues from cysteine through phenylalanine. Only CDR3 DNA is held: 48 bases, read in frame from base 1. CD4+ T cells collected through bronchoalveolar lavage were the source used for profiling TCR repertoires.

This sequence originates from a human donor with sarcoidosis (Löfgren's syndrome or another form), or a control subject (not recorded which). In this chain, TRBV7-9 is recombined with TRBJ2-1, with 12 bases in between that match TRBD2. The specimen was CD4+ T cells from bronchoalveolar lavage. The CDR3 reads CASSLSLAGGHNEQFF. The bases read TGTGCCAGCAGCTTGTCACTAGCGGGAGGTCATAATGAGCAGTTCTTC.